Listed below are T cell receptor beta chains from one sample, sequenced in a study of cytomegalovirus exposure and HLA in healthy donors. TCRdb keeps only in-frame clones here, not all; method: immunoSEQ multiplex PCR. The top ten hold about 2.5% of the sample, which has approximately 100,000 clones, 60% to 80% seen once. Sample: PBMCs. The receptors were sampled from a man aged 45 to 65 in good health and CMV-seropositive. Both conserved end residues are part of each CDR3. D genes are given only for firm matches. Size tells how often a clone was seen (once, few, many) or the class of an expanded clone, and some rows leave it out.

D gene | clone size | J gene | V gene | CDR3 DNA | CDR3 protein
. | . | TRBJ2-7 | TRBV27 | TGTGCCAGCAGCCTCCGGGCCCTCCGGGAATTTCAGTACTTC | CASSLRALREFQYF
TRBD1 | . | TRBJ1-1 | TRBV5-1 | TGCGCCAGCAGCCCGGGACAGCGTCTGGGGAACACTGAAGCTTTCTTT | CASSPGQRLGNTEAFF
TRBD1 | . | TRBJ2-7 | TRBV5-1 | TGCGCCAGCAGCTTGGCACAGGGGGAGTCCTACGAGCAGTACTTC | CASSLAQGESYEQYF
TRBD2 | . | TRBJ2-3 | TRBV7-3 | TGTGCCAGCAGCCCCGGACTAGCGGGTGCTGATACGCAGTATTTT | CASSPGLAGADTQYF
. | . | TRBJ1-6 | TRBV5-1 | TGCGCCAGCAGCTTGCGCGGTGGTAATTCACCCCTCCACTTT | CASSLRGGNSPLHF
. | . | TRBJ2-1 | TRBV7-9 | TGTTCCAGCAGCTTAGACAGTTTCAATGAGCAGTTCTTC | CSSSLDSFNEQFF
. | . | TRBJ2-5 | TRBV2 | TGTGCCAGCAGTGAGATCGCAGTACAAGAGACCCAGTACTTC | CASSEIAVQETQYF
. | . | TRBJ1-2 | TRBV20-1 | TGCAGTGCTTGGCGCGGCCTTGGCTACACCTTC | CSAWRGLGYTF
TRBD1 | . | TRBJ1-2 | TRBV5-4 | TGTGCCAGCAGCCTGGGACAGGGGGTCTCTGTCTATGGCTACACCTTC | CASSLGQGVSVYGYTF
TRBD2 | . | TRBJ2-1 | TRBV5-1 | TGCGCCAGCAGCCTAAGCGGGGGGTCCTACAATGAGCAGTTCTTC | CASSLSGGSYNEQFF
. | . | TRBJ1-4 | TRBV2 | TGTGCCAGCAGTGTTGGGAGAGGTGGTGAAAAACTGTTTTTT | CASSVGRGGEKLFF
. | . | TRBJ2-1 | TRBV30 | TGTGCCTGGAGTGGAGAGGCCCCATTCTACAATGAGCAGTTCTTC | CAWSGEAPFYNEQFF
TRBD1 | . | TRBJ1-2 | TRBV19 | TGTGCCAGTAGTTTCGGACAGGAGTATGGCTACACCTTC | CASSFGQEYGYTF
TRBD2 | . | TRBJ2-1 | TRBV4-2 | TGTGCCAGCAGCCCCCCGGGACTAGCAATCTACAATGAGCAGTTCTTC | CASSPPGLAIYNEQFF
. | . | TRBJ1-5 | TRBV7-8 | TGTGCCAGCAGCTTAGCGATGCAGCAGCCCCAGCATTTT | CASSLAMQQPQHF
. | . | TRBJ2-1 | TRBV5-4 | TGTGCCAGCAGCTTGGATCTGAGGGATGAGCAGTTCTTC | CASSLDLRDEQFF
. | . | TRBJ2-7 | TRBV13 | TGTGCCAGCAGCTTGGGGCGGTACTACGAGCAGTACTTC | CASSLGRYYEQYF
TRBD2 | . | TRBJ2-5 | TRBV4-1 | TGCGCCAGCAGCCGCGGGGAGACTAGCGGGGCCTCTGGGGGGCAGTACTTC | CASSRGETSGASGGQYF
TRBD1 | . | TRBJ2-1 | TRBV6-1 | TGTGCCACCTGGGACAGGGGTTACAATGAGCAGTTCTTC | CATWDRGYNEQFF
TRBD2 | . | TRBJ2-7 | TRBV4-1 | TGCGCCAGCAGCCCCGGCGGGGGTAGCTACGAGCAGTACTTC | CASSPGGGSYEQYF
. | once | TRBJ2-7 | TRBV2 | TGTGCCAGCAGTGTGGGTCAGGGGCCCTACGAGCAGTACTTC | CASSVGQGPYEQYF
. | . | TRBJ1-2 | TRBV10-1 | TGCGCCAGCAGTCCCCAGGGGACCCTGAAGGGCTACACCTTC | CASSPQGTLKGYTF
. | . | TRBJ2-7 | TRBV18 | TGTGCCAGCTCACCACCGACTTTTCCCTACGAGCAGTACTTC | CASSPPTFPYEQYF
TRBD2 | . | TRBJ2-5 | TRBV7-2 | TGTGCCAGCAGTAGTACTAGCGGGGGCGGAGAGACCCAGTACTTC | CASSSTSGGGETQYF
. | . | TRBJ2-5 | TRBV5-1 | TGCGCCAGCAGCTTGGCACAAGAGACCCAGTACTTC | CASSLAQETQYF
. | few | TRBJ2-3 | TRBV18 | TGTGCCAGCTCACCAGGGTGGGACATCACAGATACGCAGTATTTT | CASSPGWDITDTQYF
. | . | TRBJ1-6 | TRBV9 | TGTGCCAGCAGCGTAACGGGGGGCTCACCCCTCCACTTT | CASSVTGGSPLHF
TRBD1 | . | TRBJ1-1 | TRBV5-1 | TGCGCCAGCAGCGTTGACAGGGGAAACACTGAAGCTTTCTTT | CASSVDRGNTEAFF
TRBD2 | . | TRBJ2-1 | TRBV19 | TGTGCCAGTAGTCGGCCAGGAGCGGGAGTTTACAATGAGCAGTTCTTC | CASSRPGAGVYNEQFF
. | . | TRBJ2-5 | TRBV19 | TGTGCCAGTAGTATCGGGGGTGGAGGAGAGACCCAGTACTTC | CASSIGGGGETQYF
. | few | TRBJ2-7 | TRBV6-5 | TGTGCCAGCAGTCGAAACCCGACAGTTACCTACGAGCAGTACTTC | CASSRNPTVTYEQYF
. | . | TRBJ2-1 | TRBV2 | TGTGCCAGAGCTAGCGAGGGGCACAATGAGCAGTTCTTC | CARASEGHNEQFF
TRBD2 | . | TRBJ2-7 | TRBV9 | TGTGCCAGCAGCGTAAGCGGGGTTAGCTCCTACGAGCAGTACTTC | CASSVSGVSSYEQYF
. | . | TRBJ2-1 | TRBV12-5 | TGTGCTAGTGGTTTGCCCCCGGGTATTAATGAGCAGTTCTTC | CASGLPPGINEQFF
. | few | TRBJ1-3 | TRBV14 | TGTGCCAGCAGCCAAGCTAGTGGAAACACCATATATTTT | CASSQASGNTIYF
TRBD1 | . | TRBJ2-7 | TRBV6-1 | TGTGCCAGCAACAGGGACAGACTCGCCTACGAGCAGTACTTC | CASNRDRLAYEQYF
TRBD2 | . | TRBJ2-3 | TRBV10-3 | TGTGCCATCAGAGCGGGGCGGGGGGGCTCAGATACGCAGTATTTT | CAIRAGRGGSDTQYF
. | few | TRBJ2-5 | TRBV30 | TGTGCCTGGAGGCCCGGAGGGGGCTCGGGGGAGACCCAGTACTTC | CAWRPGGGSGETQYF
TRBD2 | . | TRBJ2-1 | TRBV29-1 | TGCAGCGGCCGGGCGGGGGTCAATGAGCAGTTCTTC | CSGRAGVNEQFF
TRBD1 | . | TRBJ2-5 | TRBV9 | TGTGCCAGCAGCGTAGAGCCAGGGGGCGGGGAGACCCAGTACTTC | CASSVEPGGGETQYF
. | . | TRBJ1-1 | TRBV5-6 | TGTGCCAGCAGCACTTATTTGACAGGAGATATGAACACTGAAGCTTTCTTT | CASSTYLTGDMNTEAFF
. | . | TRBJ1-1 | TRBV2 | TGTGCCAGCAGTGAAGGGGGAGGGCCCACTGAAGCTTTCTTT | CASSEGGGPTEAFF
TRBD1 | few | TRBJ1-4 | TRBV6-5 | TGTGCCAGCCGTAGACAGGGAAATAATGAAAAACTGTTTTTT | CASRRQGNNEKLFF
. | . | TRBJ2-1 | TRBV5-4 | TGTGCCAGCAGCATCGCCGGGACACGCAACAATGAGCAGTTCTTC | CASSIAGTRNNEQFF
. | . | TRBJ1-5 | TRBV5-1 | TGCGCCAGCAGCGTAGGGGAGGGAGGCAATCAGCCCCAGCATTTT | CASSVGEGGNQPQHF
. | once | TRBJ2-3 | TRBV7-2 | TGTGCCAGCAGCTTTGGCCCCACAGATACGCAGTATTTT | CASSFGPTDTQYF
. | . | TRBJ2-7 | TRBV6-1 | TGTGCCAGCAATAGGGACACCCCCTACGAGCAGTACTTC | CASNRDTPYEQYF
TRBD2 | . | TRBJ2-3 | TRBV19 | TGTGCCAGTAGTCTGGCGGGAGAAGCAGATACGCAGTATTTT | CASSLAGEADTQYF
TRBD1 | few | TRBJ2-2 | TRBV29-1 | TGCAGCGTTGGACAGGGGGCGAACACCGGGGAGCTGTTTTTT | CSVGQGANTGELFF
. | . | TRBJ2-7 | TRBV30 | TGTGCCTGGAGTGGAGGTTACGAGCAGTACTTC | CAWSGGYEQYF
TRBD1 | few | TRBJ1-5 | TRBV19 | TGTGCCAGCAACGGAGGAAACCCGGGACAGCGCAATCAGCCCCAGCATTTT | CASNGGNPGQRNQPQHF
. | . | TRBJ1-4 | TRBV6-6 | TGTGCCAGCATCCAGACAGCAACTAATGAAAAACTGTTTTTT | CASIQTATNEKLFF
TRBD2 | . | TRBJ2-1 | TRBV6-5 | TGTGCCAGCAGTTACGACAGCGGGAGGGCCTGGGGACAGTTCTTC | CASSYDSGRAWGQFF
. | once | TRBJ2-3 | TRBV5-1 | TGCGCCAGCAGCTTGGACTTCTCTAGCACAGATACGCAGTATTTT | CASSLDFSSTDTQYF